The source of this TCR beta chain is a study of blood T cell repertoires in COVID-19. Study-wide context: Samples representing acute and convalescent COVID-19 were sourced from the United States, Italy and Spain.

The study drew participants aged about 18 to 90 years from roughly 25 US areas. Cohort assignment relied on participant-reported clinical history. Data came from immunoSEQ multiplex PCR; TCRdb stores just in-frame clones and leaves some out. The table shows 120,000 to 150,000 clones, with about 83% occurring only once. V lost 3 bases to trimming and J lost 6 bases; unmatched junction nucleotides: 7. In germline, CDR1 is KGHDR, CDR2 SFDVKD. The CDR3 runs 15 residues. The source is a woman in her fifties or sixties with acute COVID-19. The chain recombines TRBV24-1 with TRBJ2-7, with TRBD2 identical over 10 bases. Input material: PBMCs or T cells enriched from blood (not recorded which). The CDR3 nucleotides are TGTGCCACCAGTGATCCCGGGACTAGCGACCGCGAGCAGTACTTC. This translates into CATSDPGTSDREQYF.